These 12 T cell receptor beta chains came from one sample sequenced in a study of T cells in Graves' hyperthyroidism and ophthalmopathy. There were TCR beta CDR3 regions amplified from RNA transcripts. The primer set for the first-round RT-PCR of the TCR CDR3 was HTBI. TCRdb redid the calling of the multiplex PCR reads with MiXCR, one entry per CDR3 protein. This table holds about 610,000 distinct CDR3 sequences, about 14% found once. Sequencing was performed on blood. Source of these receptors: a woman in her thirties or forties with Graves' ophthalmopathy.

This clonotype was seen ten or more times. The CDR3 is CASSSGIGTSGFETQYF. For the CDR3, the DNA is TGTGCCAGCAGTTCCGGGATTGGGACTAGCGGGTTTGAGACCCAGTACTTC. The chain links TRBV28 to TRBJ2-5; 12 positions agree with TRBD2. V dropped 4 bases and J dropped 5; count of bases not matched to a gene: 11. The CDR3 is 17 residues long. Germline CDR1 reads MDHEN; CDR2 reads SYDVKM.

This clonotype has ten or more counts. The chain has TRBV24-1 and TRBJ2-2; 10 nucleotides line up with TRBD2. The CDR3 has 16 amino acids. The V gene's germline CDR1 is KGHDR and CDR2 SFDVKD. The ends lost 6 bases at V and 0 bases at J; junction bases unmatched: 3. CDR3 region: CATSSSGRANTGELFF. In nucleotides, the CDR3 is TGTGCCACCAGTTCTAGCGGGAGAGCGAACACCGGGGAGCTGTTTTTT.

This clonotype has at least ten counts. The CDR3 coding sequence is TGTGCCAGCACTCATTCTGGGGCCAACGTCCTGACTTTC. Its translation: CASTHSGANVLTF. This chain connects TRBV27 to TRBJ2-6; D unresolved. CDR3 length: 13 residues. Germline lookup yields CDR1 MNHEY and CDR2 SMNVEV (reference sequence). The V end lost 7 bases, the J end lost 1 base, and 5 bases lay between the germline ends.

The chain recombines TRBV13 with TRBJ2-1; 9 nucleotides match TRBD2. With V trimmed by 3 bases and J by 8 bases, 5 bases remained unmatched. The CDR3 covers 14 residues. Germline CDR1 and CDR2: PRHDT and FYEKMQ (reference sequence). CDR3 region: CASSFASGKDEQFF. CDR3 coding DNA: TGTGCCAGCAGCTTTGCTAGCGGGAAGGATGAGCAGTTCTTC.

This clonotype was seen many times. The chain links TRBV13 to TRBJ2-4, with 7 bases lining up with TRBD1. The V gene end was trimmed by 5 bases and the J gene end by 4 bases; junction bases not matched to a gene: 8. The CDR3 covers 15 residues. Looked up from germline, CDR1 is PRHDT and CDR2 is FYEKMQ (reference sequence). The CDR3 DNA sequence: TGTGCCAGCAGCACTACTACAGGGGAGAAAAACATTCAGTACTTC. It encodes CASSTTTGEKNIQYF.

In its sample, this clonotype was seen a few times. The chain has TRBV12-3 or TRBV12-4 and TRBJ2-2, with a weak D call TRBD1 (6 bases). The CDR3 runs to 16 residues. Trimming took off 3 bases at V and 1 base at J, with 12 bases between the two ends. DNA for the CDR3: TGTGCCAGCAGTTTTGCCTCGACAGGGAACACCGGGGAGCTGTTTTTT. Amino acids: CASSFASTGNTGELFF.

The genes are TRBV11-3 and TRBJ1-1; weak D call: TRBD1 (5 bases). Germline CDR1 and CDR2: SGHNT and YENEEA. The CDR3 totals 15 residues. Trimming removed 4 bases from V and 0 bases from J, with 12 bases in between. CDR3 in amino acids: CASSWGTIMNTEAFF. As DNA, the CDR3 is TGTGCCAGCAGCTGGGGGACGATCATGAACACTGAAGCTTTCTTT. The variable domain in full, with the rest retrieved from reference TRBV11-3 and TRBJ1-1, is EAGVVQSPRYKIIEKKQPVAFWCNPISGHNTLYWYLQNLGQGPELLIRYENEEAVDDSQLPKDRFSAERLKGVDSTLKIQPAELGDSAVYLCASSWGTIMNTEAFFGQGTRLTVV.

This chain uses TRBV10-3 with TRBJ1-3; TRBD1 aligns across 7 bases. Germline V CDR1 and CDR2: ENHRY, SYGVKD. V was clipped by 6 bases and J by 3 bases; unmatched bases: 5. The CDR3 is made up of 14 amino acids. CDR3 protein: CAISRTGNGNTIYF. CDR3 sequence (DNA): TGTGCCATCAGCCGGACAGGCAATGGAAACACCATATATTTT.

V is TRBV3-1 and J is TRBJ2-4, with 10 nucleotides matching TRBD2. Germline CDR1 is LGHDT and CDR2 is YNNKEL (reference sequence). The CDR3 contains 17 residues. V was clipped by 3 bases and J by 9 bases; unmatched bases: 14. The CDR3 nucleotides read TGTGCCAGCAGCCAGGACCTAGCGGGAGAAAGGCGGAGCATTCAGTACTTC. This encodes CASSQDLAGERRSIQYF.

The rearrangement uses TRBV11-2 and TRBJ2-5; the D gene is possibly TRBD1 (5 bases). The V gene lost 5 bases and the J gene lost 0 bases, with 10 bases spanning the gap. Germline V lookup: CDR1 SGHAT, CDR2 FQNNGV. This CDR3 spans 14 amino acids. This CDR3 is CASSVTGYQETQYF. As DNA, the CDR3 is TGTGCCAGCAGCGTCACAGGTTACCAAGAGACCCAGTACTTC.

This clonotype was seen at least ten times. J is TRBJ2-7 and V is TRBV12-3 or TRBV12-4; TRBD2 matches at 7 bases. The CDR3 is 14 residues long. V was pared by 6 bases and J by 6 bases, with 11 bases of the junction left unmatched. CDR3: CASRVGSGTGEQYF. CDR3 in DNA: TGTGCCAGCAGGGTGGGAAGCGGGACGGGCGAGCAGTACTTC.

This clonotype was observed at least ten times. This chain uses TRBV7-8 with TRBJ2-5; 8 bases line up with TRBD1. Unmatched junction bases numbered 4, after V lost 5 bases and J lost 2 bases. The CDR3 extends over 14 amino acids. CDR1 SGHVS and CDR2 FQNEAQ come from the germline V gene. CDR3 residues: CASSPNRGQETQYF. CDR3 sequence (DNA): TGTGCCAGCAGCCCAAACAGGGGGCAAGAGACCCAGTACTTC. The whole variable domain, filled in from reference TRBV7-8 and TRBJ2-5, reads GAGVSQSPRYKVAKRGQDVALRCDPISGHVSLFWYQQALGQGPEFLTYFQNEAQLDKSGLPSDRFFAERPEGSVSTLKIQRTQQEDSAVYLCASSPNRGQETQYFGPGTRLLVL.